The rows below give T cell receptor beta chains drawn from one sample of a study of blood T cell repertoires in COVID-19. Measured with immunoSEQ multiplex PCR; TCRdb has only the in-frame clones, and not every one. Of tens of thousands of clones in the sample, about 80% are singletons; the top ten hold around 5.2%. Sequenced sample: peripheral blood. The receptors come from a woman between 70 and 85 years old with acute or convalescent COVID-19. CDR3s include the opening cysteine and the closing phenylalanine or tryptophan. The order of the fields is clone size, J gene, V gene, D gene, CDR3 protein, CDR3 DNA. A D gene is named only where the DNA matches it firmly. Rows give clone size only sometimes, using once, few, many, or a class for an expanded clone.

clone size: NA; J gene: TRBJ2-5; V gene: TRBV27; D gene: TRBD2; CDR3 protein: CASSQLAGGMETQYF; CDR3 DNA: TGTGCCAGCAGTCAACTAGCGGGGGGTATGGAGACCCAGTACTTC
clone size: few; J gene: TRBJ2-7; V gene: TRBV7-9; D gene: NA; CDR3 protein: CASSSDYTYEQYF; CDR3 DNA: TGTGCCAGCAGCTCGGACTATACCTACGAGCAGTACTTC
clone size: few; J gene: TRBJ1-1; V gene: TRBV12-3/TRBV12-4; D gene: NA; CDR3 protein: CASSYQTRDAAFF; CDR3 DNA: TGTGCCAGCAGTTACCAAACCCGGGATGCGGCTTTCTTT
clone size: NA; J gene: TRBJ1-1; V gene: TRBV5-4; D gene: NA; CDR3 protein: CAGHTGGYYTEAFF; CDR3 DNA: TGTGCCGGCCACACGGGGGGGTATTACACTGAAGCTTTCTTT
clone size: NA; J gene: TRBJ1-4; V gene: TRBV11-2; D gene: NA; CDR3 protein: CASSLEWQANEKLFF; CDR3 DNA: TGTGCCAGCAGCTTAGAGTGGCAGGCCAATGAAAAACTGTTTTTT
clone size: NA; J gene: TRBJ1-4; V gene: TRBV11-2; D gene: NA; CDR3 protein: CASSPRGEKLFF; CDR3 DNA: TGTGCCAGCAGCCCTCGCGGTGAAAAACTGTTTTTT
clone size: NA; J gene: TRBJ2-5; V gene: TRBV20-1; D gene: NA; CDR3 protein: CSATRETQYF; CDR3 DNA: TGCAGTGCTACCCGAGAGACCCAGTACTTC
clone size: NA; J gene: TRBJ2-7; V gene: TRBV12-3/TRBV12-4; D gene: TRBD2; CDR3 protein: CASRAPGGEQYF; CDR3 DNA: TGTGCCAGCAGGGCCCCGGGGGGGGAGCAGTACTTC
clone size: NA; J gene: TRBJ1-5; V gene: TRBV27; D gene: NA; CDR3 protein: CASSPKDIHNQPQHF; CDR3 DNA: TGTGCCAGCAGTCCCAAGGACATCCACAATCAGCCCCAGCATTTT
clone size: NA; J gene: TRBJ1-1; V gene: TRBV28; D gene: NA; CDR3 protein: CASSLPRQNTEAFF; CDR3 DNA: TGTGCCAGCAGTCTTCCTCGACAGAACACTGAAGCTTTCTTT
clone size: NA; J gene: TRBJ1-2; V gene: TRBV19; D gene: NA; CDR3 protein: CASSIGRGGYGYTF; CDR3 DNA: TGTGCCAGTAGTATAGGGAGGGGGGGGTATGGCTACACCTTC
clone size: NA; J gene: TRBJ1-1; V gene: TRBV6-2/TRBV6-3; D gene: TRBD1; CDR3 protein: CASSPGLGQPNTEAFF; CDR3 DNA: TGTGCCAGCAGTCCCGGTCTGGGACAGCCGAACACTGAAGCTTTCTTT
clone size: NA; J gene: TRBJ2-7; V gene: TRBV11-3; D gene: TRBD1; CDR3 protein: CASSAAGTGDYEQYF; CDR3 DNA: TGTGCCAGCAGCGCGGCCGGGACAGGGGACTACGAGCAGTACTTC
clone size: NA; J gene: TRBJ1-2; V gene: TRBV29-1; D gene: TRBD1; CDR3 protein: CSSYARGQEYF; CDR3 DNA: TGCAGCTCCTATGCCCGGGGACAGGAGTACTTC
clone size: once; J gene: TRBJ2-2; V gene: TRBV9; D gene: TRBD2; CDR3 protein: CASSPPLGRGGPGELFF; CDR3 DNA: TGTGCCAGCAGCCCCCCCTTGGGGCGGGGGGGCCCCGGGGAGCTGTTTTTT
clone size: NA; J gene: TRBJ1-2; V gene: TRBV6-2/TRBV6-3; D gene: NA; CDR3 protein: CASSQGGGGANYGYTF; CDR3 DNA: TGTGCCAGCAGTCAGGGAGGTGGGGGAGCTAACTATGGCTACACCTTC